Below are 15 T cell receptor beta chains sequenced from a single sample in a study of CD8 T cells in ankylosing spondylitis. General observations from the study: Typical of ankylosing spondylitis blood, it appeared, was a TCR beta motif of several highly homologous variants.

No cognate antigen is known for these TCRs. One entry per CDR3 protein, called by TCRdb with MiXCR from the 5' RACE reads. Among 670,000 or so distinct CDR3 sequences listed, about 20% were seen once. The source material was blood, either unsorted or a sorted T cell fraction (not recorded which). These receptors were collected from a male donor with ankylosing spondylitis.

This clonotype came up many times. The V gene is TRBV7-3, the J gene TRBJ2-7; either TRBD1 or TRBD2 may supply D (5 bases each). The CDR3 is 18 residues long. Germline V gene data show CDR1 as SGHTA and CDR2 as FQGTGA. V shed 4 bases and J shed 1 base, with 23 bases lying between them. CDR3 nucleotide sequence: TGTGCCAGCAGCTCCTTACTCCCGGGAACAGGAAAATCCTACGAGCAGTACTTC. It is translated as CASSSLLPGTGKSYEQYF.

A few counts support this clonotype. V gene TRBV12-3 or TRBV12-4 combines with J gene TRBJ2-1, with 8 bases fitting TRBD2. With V trimmed by 6 bases and J by 9 bases, 7 bases remained unmatched. CDR3 size: 13 residues. The CDR3 here is CASSPTAGGEQFF. DNA for the CDR3: TGTGCCAGCAGCCCAACGGCGGGGGGTGAGCAGTTCTTC.

This chain connects TRBV4-1 to TRBJ2-3; 9 nucleotides line up with TRBD2. The CDR3 is 16 amino acids. V shed 4 bases and J 4 bases; nucleotides not matched to a gene: 9. Germline loops: CDR1 MGHRA, CDR2 YSYEKL. The CDR3 nucleotides are TGCGCCAGCAGCCGTCCGGGTAGCGGGAGTCCAGATACGCAGTATTTT. Its protein is CASSRPGSGSPDTQYF.

Comment on this clonotype: The junction shows a germline mismatch at one end, possibly a read error. The J gene is TRBJ1-2, the V gene TRBV11-2; 7 nucleotides agree with TRBD1. The germline V gene has CDR1 SGHAT and CDR2 FQNNGV. This CDR3 comprises 12 residues. The DNA for the CDR3 is TGTGCCAGCAGCTTCGCCCTTGACAGGGAGGCCTTC. The encoded protein is CASSFALDREAF.

This clonotype has only a few counts. The genes are TRBV4-2 and TRBJ1-2; possible D gene TRBD1, 5 bases. The CDR3 covers 16 residues. Germline CDR1 is LGHNA and CDR2 is YNFKEQ. V lost 0 bases, J lost 1 base, and 12 bases lay in between. CDR3 bases: TGTGCCAGCAGCCAAGATGGCCGGGGGAGTAACTATGGCTACACCTTC. Residues: CASSQDGRGSNYGYTF.

This clonotype was seen more than once but under ten times. The chain employs TRBV5-1 and TRBJ1-5; D remains ambiguous. Germline V gene sequence: CDR1 SGHRS, CDR2 YFSETQ. V shed 0 bases and J shed 4 bases, with 5 bases lying between them. The CDR3 is 13 residues long. Here the CDR3 reads CASSLVQNQPQHF. The CDR3 DNA follows: TGCGCCAGCAGCTTGGTGCAAAATCAGCCCCAGCATTTT. The whole variable domain, remainder taken from reference TRBV5-1 and TRBJ1-5, is KAGVTQTPRYLIKTRGQQVTLSCSPISGHRSVSWYQQTPGQGLQFLFEYFSETQRNKGNFPGRFSGRQFSNSRSEMNVSTLELGDSALYLCASSLVQNQPQHFGDGTRLSIL.

The rearrangement joins TRBV9 to TRBJ2-1; D is perhaps TRBD1 (6 bases). V gave up 2 bases and J gave up 4 bases, with 22 bases separating them. CDR3 length: 18 residues. Germline V gene sequence: CDR1 SGDLS, CDR2 YYNGEE. The CDR3 DNA sequence: TGTGCCAGCAGCGTTGGGCAGGGGCGTTTCCCTCGATACAATGAGCAGTTCTTC. This encodes CASSVGQGRFPRYNEQFF.

In this sample, this clonotype turned up a few times. The chain joins TRBV9 to TRBJ1-6; D gene uncertain. The CDR3 has 13 residues. CDR1 and CDR2 from the germline V gene are SGDLS and YYNGEE. With 4 bases removed from V and 7 bases from J, the gap between germline ends came to 9 bases. The CDR3 reads CASSWAENSPLHF. In nucleotides, the CDR3 is TGTGCCAGCAGCTGGGCCGAGAATTCACCCCTCCACTTT.

This clonotype was counted only a few times. J is TRBJ1-5 and V is TRBV7-9; 8 bases line up with TRBD1. This CDR3 contains 15 residues. The trim removed 3 bases at V and 4 bases at J, leaving 5 bases unmatched. In germline, CDR1 is SEHNR, CDR2 FQNEAQ (reference sequence). This chain's CDR3 is CASSFGQGANQPQHF. CDR3 bases: TGTGCCAGCAGCTTTGGGCAGGGGGCTAATCAGCCCCAGCATTTT.

This clonotype was picked up many times. The chain has TRBV5-6 and TRBJ1-2, with TRBD1 as a possible D gene (5 bases). Germline V gene data show CDR1 as SGHDT and CDR2 as YYEEEE. V shed 4 bases and J shed 2 bases, with 9 bases lying between them. The CDR3 extends over 13 amino acids. The CDR3 spells CASSRTGNYGYTF. Here the CDR3 DNA reads TGTGCCAGCAGCCGTACAGGAAACTATGGCTACACCTTC.

This clonotype was counted between two and nine times. The rearrangement uses TRBV29-1 and TRBJ2-3, with unresolved D. The CDR3 covers 13 residues. Looked up from germline, CDR1 is SQVTM and CDR2 is ANQGSEA. Trimming cost V 3 bases and J 11 bases, with 18 bases left between them. The CDR3 spells CSVEKKGGQEQYF. CDR3 nucleotide sequence: TGCAGCGTTGAGAAAAAGGGTGGGCAGGAGCAGTATTTT.

J is TRBJ1-5 and V is TRBV3-1, with a weak D call TRBD1 (6 bases). V dropped 0 bases and J dropped 4 bases, with 10 bases sitting between them. The CDR3 is made up of 15 amino acids. Looked up from germline, CDR1 is LGHDT and CDR2 is YNNKEL (reference sequence). The CDR3 is CASSQDGGRNQPQHF. For the CDR3, the DNA is TGTGCCAGCAGCCAAGATGGGGGGCGAAATCAGCCCCAGCATTTT.

CDR3 in amino acids: CASSLVGGQAFF. CDR3 nucleotide sequence: TGCGCCAGCAGCTTGGTCGGGGGCCAGGCTTTCTTT. The V call is TRBV5-1, the J call TRBJ1-1, with TRBD1 as a possible D gene (6 bases). Germline V gives CDR1 SGHRS, CDR2 YFSETQ. This CDR3 comprises 12 residues. V gave up 0 bases and J gave up 11 bases, with 11 bases separating them.

This clonotype came up a few times. This chain connects TRBV12-3 or TRBV12-4 to TRBJ2-3; 10 bases fit TRBD1. This CDR3 comprises 13 residues. Losses at the gene ends were 5 bases for V and 4 bases for J; bases not matched to a gene: 0. CDR3 amino acids: CASSDRGPDTQYF. The CDR3 DNA follows: TGTGCCAGCAGTGACAGGGGGCCAGATACGCAGTATTTT.

This clonotype was seen only a few times. The V call is TRBV9, the J call TRBJ2-7; 8 bases align to TRBD1. After removal of 0 bases from V and 1 base from J, the junction contained 3 bases not matched to a gene. The CDR3 extends over 15 amino acids. Germline V CDR1 and CDR2: SGDLS, YYNGEE. CDR3 nucleotide sequence: TGTGCCAGCAGCGTAGGGACAGGGATTTCCTACGAGCAGTACTTC. This sequence encodes CASSVGTGISYEQYF.